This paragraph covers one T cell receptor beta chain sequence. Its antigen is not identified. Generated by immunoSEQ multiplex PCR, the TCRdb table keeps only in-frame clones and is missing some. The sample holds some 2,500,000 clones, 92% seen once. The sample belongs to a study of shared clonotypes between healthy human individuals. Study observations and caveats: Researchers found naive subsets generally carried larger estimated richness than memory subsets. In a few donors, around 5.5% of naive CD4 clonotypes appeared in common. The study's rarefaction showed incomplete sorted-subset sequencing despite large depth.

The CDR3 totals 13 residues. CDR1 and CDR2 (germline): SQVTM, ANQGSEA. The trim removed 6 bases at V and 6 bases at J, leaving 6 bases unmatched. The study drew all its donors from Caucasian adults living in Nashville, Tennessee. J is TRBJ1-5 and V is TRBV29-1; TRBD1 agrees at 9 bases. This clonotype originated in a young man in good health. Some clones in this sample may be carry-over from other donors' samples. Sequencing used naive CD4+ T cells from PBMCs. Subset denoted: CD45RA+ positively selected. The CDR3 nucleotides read TGCAGCGTAGCGGGACAGGGAGGTCAGCCCCAGCATTTT. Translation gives CSVAGQGGQPQHF.